One and the same sample provided the 6 T cell receptor beta chains below, sequenced in a study of blood T cell repertoires in COVID-19. Sequencing used immunoSEQ multiplex PCR; TCRdb keeps in-frame clones, though not all of them. The sample lists around 260,000 clones, around four fifths seen once, with 9.4% in the top ten. Material: peripheral blood. Receptors were obtained from a woman aged 45-65 years who had recovered from COVID-19.

The chain employs TRBV6-5 and TRBJ2-7; 12 positions match TRBD1. Germline V lookup: CDR1 MNHEY, CDR2 SVGAGI. This CDR3 comprises 15 residues. The J segment lost 4 bases and the V segment lost 8 bases, leaving 9 bases of the junction unmatched. The CDR3: CASSSLGQGAYEQYF. CDR3 bases: TGTGCCAGCTCATCTCTGGGACAGGGGGCTTACGAGCAGTACTTC.

In DNA form, the CDR3 reads TGCAGCGTTGAGAGGGCCGGAGACTACGAGCAGTACTTC. Amino acid sequence: CSVERAGDYEQYF. The gene calls are TRBV29-1 and TRBJ2-7; tentatively, D is TRBD2 (5 bases). The ends were cut back, 3 bases at V and 3 bases at J, with 12 bases in the middle. Germline CDR1 reads SQVTM; CDR2 reads ANQGSEA. The CDR3 totals 13 residues.

The rearrangement links TRBV30 to TRBJ2-1; D remains unclear. The CDR3 consists of 14 residues. Trimming pared 0 bases from V and 3 bases from J, leaving 9 bases between. CDR1 is GTSNPN, CDR2 SVGIG, per germline (reference sequence). This chain's CDR3 is CAWSVRSGYNEQFF. CDR3 sequence (DNA): TGTGCCTGGAGTGTTAGATCTGGCTACAATGAGCAGTTCTTC. The whole variable domain, filled in from reference TRBV30 and TRBJ2-1, reads SQTIHQWPATLVQPVGSPLSLECTVEGTSNPNLYWYRQAAGRGLQLLFYSVGIGQISSEVPQNLSASRPQDRQFILSSKKLLLSDSGFYLCAWSVRSGYNEQFFGPGTRLTVL.

The chain links TRBV28 to TRBJ1-5; 7 nucleotides match TRBD1. This CDR3 is built from 15 residues. The junction had 12 bases not matched to a gene; V was cut back by 7 bases and J by 6 bases. Germline assignment: CDR1 MDHEN and CDR2 SYDVKM. In nucleotides, the CDR3 is TGTGCCAGCAACGGTGGTTCAGGGGGTGGTCAGCCCCAGCATTTT. It yields the protein CASNGGSGGGQPQHF.

The rearrangement joins TRBV12-3 or TRBV12-4 to TRBJ2-7; TRBD1 matches 7 bases. This CDR3 is 12 amino acids long. V gave up 9 bases and J gave up 5 bases; unmatched junction bases: 7. CDR3 coding DNA: TGTGCCAGTGGGAAAACAGGGGACGAGCAGTACTTC. It codes for CASGKTGDEQYF.

V usage is TRBV2 and J usage is TRBJ2-1, with 9 bases that match TRBD1. CDR1 SNHLY and CDR2 FYNNEI come from the germline V gene. Trimming cost V 10 bases and J 0 bases; bases outside gene matches: 4. There are 14 residues in the CDR3. DNA for the CDR3: TGTGCCACCCAGACAGGGGGCTCCTACAATGAGCAGTTCTTC. Amino acids: CATQTGGSYNEQFF.